This is a list of T cell receptor beta chains from one sample in a study of shared clonotypes between healthy human individuals. Profiling relied on immunoSEQ multiplex PCR, and the TCRdb table lists in-frame clones only, not all of them. The sample includes some 2 million clones, about 95% of them seen just once. Sequences were obtained from naive CD8+ T cells sorted from blood. All receptors derive from a man aged 18 to 29 in good health. CDR3s include the opening cysteine and the closing phenylalanine or tryptophan. D genes are given only for firm matches. Not every row has a clone size; where given, it reads once, few, many or a size class.

TRBV28	.	once	TRBJ2-5	CASSFPGVYQETQYF	TGTGCCAGCAGTTTCCCGGGCGTATACCAAGAGACCCAGTACTTC
TRBV19	.	.	TRBJ1-1	CASSIYGPWNTEAFF	TGTGCCAGTAGTATATACGGACCCTGGAACACTGAAGCTTTCTTT
TRBV11-2	TRBD2	once	TRBJ2-3	CASSLGAGGLDTQYF	TGTGCCAGCAGCTTAGGGGCGGGAGGGCTGGATACGCAGTATTTT
TRBV4-2	.	.	TRBJ2-7	CASSQEPDYEQYF	TGTGCCAGCAGCCAAGAGCCGGACTACGAGCAGTACTTC
TRBV5-1	TRBD2	.	TRBJ2-7	CASSPRLAGGPSDEQYF	TGCGCCAGCAGCCCCCGACTAGCGGGAGGACCTTCGGACGAGCAGTACTTC
TRBV4-2	.	.	TRBJ1-4	CASSQDPNEKLFF	TGTGCCAGCAGCCAAGACCCTAATGAAAAACTGTTTTTT
TRBV28	.	once	TRBJ2-7	CASSFRVNSYEQYF	TGTGCCAGCAGCTTCAGGGTCAACTCCTACGAGCAGTACTTC
TRBV27	TRBD1	.	TRBJ2-7	CASSSRTGGLRAYEQYF	TGTGCCAGCAGTTCCAGGACAGGGGGGCTAAGGGCCTACGAGCAGTACTTC
TRBV10-3	.	.	TRBJ2-2	CATLGGTGELFF	TGTGCCACCCTGGGTGGAACCGGGGAGCTGTTTTTT
TRBV27	.	.	TRBJ2-1	CASSLSIIIGRPLNNEQFF	TGTGCCAGCAGTTTATCAATCATTATCGGCAGACCCTTAAACAATGAGCAGTTCTTC